This T cell receptor (beta chain) was sequenced for a study of shared clonotypes between healthy human individuals. The method was immunoSEQ multiplex PCR; TCRdb's version includes in-frame clones alone and lacks a portion of them. The sample yields over 750,000 clones, just over 95% seen once. V trimming: 3 bases; J trimming: 8 bases; junction bases outside the gene matches: 6. CDR1 and CDR2 from the germline V gene are SGHNT and YYREEE (reference sequence). The CDR3 extends over 14 amino acids. Positively selected for CCR7, the CD45RO-negative cells used as naive CD8 cells excluded terminally differentiated effector memory CD45RA+ cells.

This clonotype was obtained from a man aged 25-45 years in good health. Sequencing was done on a sample of naive CD8+ T cells sorted from blood. This rearrangement joins TRBV5-4 to TRBJ2-1, with TRBD1 matching 9 bases. CDR3 in amino acids: CASSSGTGFDEQFF. In nucleotides, the CDR3 is TGTGCCAGCAGCTCCGGGACAGGGTTCGATGAGCAGTTCTTC.